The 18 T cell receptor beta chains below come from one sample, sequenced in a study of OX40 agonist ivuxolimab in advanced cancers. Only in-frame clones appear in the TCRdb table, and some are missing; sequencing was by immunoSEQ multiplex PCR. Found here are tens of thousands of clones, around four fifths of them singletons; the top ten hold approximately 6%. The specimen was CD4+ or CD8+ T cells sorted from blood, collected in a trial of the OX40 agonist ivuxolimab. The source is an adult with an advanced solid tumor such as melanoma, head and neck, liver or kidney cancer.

CDR3 loop: CASSLSIAGGVGDTQYF. CDR3 in DNA: TGTGCCAGCAGTTTATCTATAGCGGGAGGGGTAGGGGATACGCAGTATTTT. The genes are TRBV27 and TRBJ2-3; 11 nucleotides align to TRBD2. The J segment lost 6 bases and the V segment lost 0 bases, leaving 8 bases of the junction unmatched. The CDR3 contains 17 residues. In germline, CDR1 is MNHEY, CDR2 SMNVEV (reference sequence).

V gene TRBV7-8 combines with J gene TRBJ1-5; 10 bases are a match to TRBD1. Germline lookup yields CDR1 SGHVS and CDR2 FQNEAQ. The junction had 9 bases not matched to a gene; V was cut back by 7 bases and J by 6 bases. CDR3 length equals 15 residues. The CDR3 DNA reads TGTGCCAGCACAAAGGGACAGGGGCTGAGTCAGCCCCAGCATTTT. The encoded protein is CASTKGQGLSQPQHF.

The CDR3 region has the DNA TGTGCCAGCAGCCCAAGGGCGGGGCGGGGCCGGGGGCTCTCTGGAAACACCATATATTTT. This encodes CASSPRAGRGRGLSGNTIYF. The rearrangement joins TRBV4-2 to TRBJ1-3; D may be TRBD1 (6 bases). The CDR3 loop spans 20 amino acids. Trimming removed 4 bases from V and 0 bases from J, with 25 bases in between. CDR1 LGHNA and CDR2 YNFKEQ come from the germline V gene.

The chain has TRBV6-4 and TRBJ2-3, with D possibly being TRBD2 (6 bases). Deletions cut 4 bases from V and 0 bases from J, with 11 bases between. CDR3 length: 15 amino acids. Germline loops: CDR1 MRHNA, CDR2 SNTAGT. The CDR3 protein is CASSVGGTSTDTQYF. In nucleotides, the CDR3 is TGTGCCAGCAGTGTCGGCGGGACTAGCACAGATACGCAGTATTTT.

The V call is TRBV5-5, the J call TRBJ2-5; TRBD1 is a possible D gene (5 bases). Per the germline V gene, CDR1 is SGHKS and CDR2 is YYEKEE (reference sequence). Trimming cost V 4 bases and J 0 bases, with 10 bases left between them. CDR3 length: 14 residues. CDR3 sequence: CASSRGHYQETQYF. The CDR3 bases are TGTGCCAGCAGCAGGGGCCACTACCAAGAGACCCAGTACTTC.

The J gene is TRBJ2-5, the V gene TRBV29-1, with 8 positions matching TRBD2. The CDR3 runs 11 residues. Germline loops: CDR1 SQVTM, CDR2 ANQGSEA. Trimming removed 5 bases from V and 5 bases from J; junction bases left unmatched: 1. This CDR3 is CSVCGGETQYF. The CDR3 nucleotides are TGCAGCGTTTGCGGGGGGGAGACCCAGTACTTC.

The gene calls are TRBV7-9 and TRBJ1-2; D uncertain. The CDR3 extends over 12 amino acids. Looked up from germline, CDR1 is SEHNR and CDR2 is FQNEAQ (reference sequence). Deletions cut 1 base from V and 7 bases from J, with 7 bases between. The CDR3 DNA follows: TGTGCCAGCAGCTTAGGTCAATTTGGCTACACCTTC. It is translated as CASSLGQFGYTF.

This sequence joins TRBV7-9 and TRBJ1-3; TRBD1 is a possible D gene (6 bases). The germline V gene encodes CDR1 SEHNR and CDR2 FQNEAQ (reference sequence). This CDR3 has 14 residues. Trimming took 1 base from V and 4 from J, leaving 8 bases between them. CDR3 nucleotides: TGTGCCAGCAGCTTAGGGACAGAGGGAAACACCATATATTTT. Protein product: CASSLGTEGNTIYF.

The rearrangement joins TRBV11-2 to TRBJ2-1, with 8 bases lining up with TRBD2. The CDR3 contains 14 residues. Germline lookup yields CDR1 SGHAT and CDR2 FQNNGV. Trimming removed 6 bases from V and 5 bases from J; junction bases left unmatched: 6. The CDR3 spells CASRISGGNNEQFF. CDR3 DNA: TGTGCCAGCAGAATAAGCGGGGGTAACAATGAGCAGTTCTTC.

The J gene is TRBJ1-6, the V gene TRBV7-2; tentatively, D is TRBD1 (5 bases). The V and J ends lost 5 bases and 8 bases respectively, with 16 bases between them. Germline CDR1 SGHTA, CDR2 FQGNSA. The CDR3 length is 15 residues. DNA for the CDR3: TGTGCCAGCAGCCCACCCGGGGGTGTAGATTCACCCCTCCACTTT. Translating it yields CASSPPGGVDSPLHF.

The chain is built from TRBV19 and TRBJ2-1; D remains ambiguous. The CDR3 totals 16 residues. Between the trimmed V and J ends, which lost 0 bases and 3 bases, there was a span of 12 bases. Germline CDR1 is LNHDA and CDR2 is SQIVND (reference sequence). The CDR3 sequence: CASSIDLAEIYNEQFF. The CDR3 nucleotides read TGTGCCAGTAGTATAGATCTGGCGGAGATCTACAATGAGCAGTTCTTC.

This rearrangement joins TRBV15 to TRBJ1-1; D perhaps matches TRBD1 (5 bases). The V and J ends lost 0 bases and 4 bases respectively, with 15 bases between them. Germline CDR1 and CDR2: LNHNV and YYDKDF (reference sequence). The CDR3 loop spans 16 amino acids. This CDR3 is CATSREIGRVGTEAFF. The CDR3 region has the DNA TGTGCCACCAGCAGAGAGATTGGCAGGGTAGGCACTGAAGCTTTCTTT.

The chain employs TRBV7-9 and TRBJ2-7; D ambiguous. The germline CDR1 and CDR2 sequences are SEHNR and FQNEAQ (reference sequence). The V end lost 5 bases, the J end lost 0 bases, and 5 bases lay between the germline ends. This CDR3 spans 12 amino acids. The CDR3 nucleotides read TGTGCCAGCAGCCCCCTCTCCTACGAGCAGTACGTC. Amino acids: CASSPLSYEQYV.

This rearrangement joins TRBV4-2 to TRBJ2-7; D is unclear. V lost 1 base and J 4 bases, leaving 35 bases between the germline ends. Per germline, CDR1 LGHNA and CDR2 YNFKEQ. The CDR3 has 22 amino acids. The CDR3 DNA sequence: TGTGCCAGCAGCCAAGTAGGCCCCCCCCTCCCCAGGACCCTTGAGCAGGTTTACGAGCAGTACTTC. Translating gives CASSQVGPPLPRTLEQVYEQYF.

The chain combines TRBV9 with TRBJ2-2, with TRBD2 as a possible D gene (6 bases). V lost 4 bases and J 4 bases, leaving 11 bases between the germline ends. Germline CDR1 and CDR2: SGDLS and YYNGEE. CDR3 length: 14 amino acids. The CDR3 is CASSPQGGTGELFF. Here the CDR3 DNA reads TGTGCCAGCAGCCCTCAGGGAGGCACCGGGGAGCTGTTTTTT. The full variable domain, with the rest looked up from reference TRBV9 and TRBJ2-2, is DSGVTQTPKHLITATGQRVTLRCSPRSGDLSVYWYQQSLDQGLQFLIQYYNGEERAKGNILERFSAQQFPDLHSELNLSSLELGDSALYFCASSPQGGTGELFFGEGSRLTVL.

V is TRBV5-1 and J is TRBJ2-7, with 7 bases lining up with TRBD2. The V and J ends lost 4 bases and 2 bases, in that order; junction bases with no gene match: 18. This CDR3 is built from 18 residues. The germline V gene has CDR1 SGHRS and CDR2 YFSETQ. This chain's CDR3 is CASSQLKVPRGEPYEQYV. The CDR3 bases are TGCGCCAGCAGCCAACTTAAGGTCCCCCGGGGGGAACCCTACGAGCAGTACGTC.

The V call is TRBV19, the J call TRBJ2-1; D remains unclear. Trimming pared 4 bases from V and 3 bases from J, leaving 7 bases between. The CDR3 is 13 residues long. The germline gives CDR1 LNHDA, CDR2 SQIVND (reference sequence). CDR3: CASSSKDYNEQFF. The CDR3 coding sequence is TGTGCCAGTAGTAGCAAAGACTACAATGAGCAGTTCTTC.

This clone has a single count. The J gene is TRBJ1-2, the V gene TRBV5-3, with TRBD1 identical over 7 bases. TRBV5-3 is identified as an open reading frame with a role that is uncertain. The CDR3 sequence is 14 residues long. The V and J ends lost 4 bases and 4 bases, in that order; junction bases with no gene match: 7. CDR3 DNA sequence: TGTGCCAGAAGCCCTGACAGGGACAGCTATGGCTACACCTTC. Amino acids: CARSPDRDSYGYTF.